These 32 T cell receptor beta chains share one sample of origin, sequenced in a study of shared clonotypes between healthy human individuals. TCRdb's copy holds only in-frame clones and misses some; the assay was immunoSEQ multiplex PCR. The sample lists 2 million to 2.5 million clones, just over 90% occurring once. CD8 cells regarded as naive lacked CD45RO, were positively chosen for CCR7, and omitted terminally differentiated effector memory CD45RA+ cells. The sequencing input was naive CD8+ T cells from PBMCs. The receptor source for this set is a man between 18 and 35 years old in good health. Some clones in this sample may be carry-over from other donors' samples.

This clone turned up a few times. V and J are TRBV30 and TRBJ2-2; 7 nucleotides line up with TRBD2. Trimming at V came to 4 bases and at J to 2 bases, leaving 4 bases not matched to a gene. In germline, CDR1 is GTSNPN, CDR2 SVGIG (reference sequence). The CDR3 is 14 residues long. The CDR3 sequence: CAWTTGLNTGELFF. The DNA of the CDR3 is TGTGCCTGGACCACGGGACTAAACACCGGGGAGCTGTTTTTT. Drawing the rest from reference TRBV30 and TRBJ2-2, the complete variable domain is SQTIHQWPATLVQPVGSPLSLECTVEGTSNPNLYWYRQAAGRGLQLLFYSVGIGQISSEVPQNLSASRPQDRQFILSSKKLLLSDSGFYLCAWTTGLNTGELFFGEGSRLTVL.

In DNA, the CDR3 is TGTGCCAGCAGCCAAGAAGCTGGGGGAGCCAAAAACATTCAGTACTTC. Translation gives CASSQEAGGAKNIQYF. This chain uses TRBV4-2 with TRBJ2-4, with D perhaps TRBD1 or TRBD2 (5 bases each). V lost 0 bases and J 0 bases, leaving 9 bases between the germline ends. This CDR3 is 16 amino acids long. In germline, CDR1 is LGHNA, CDR2 YNFKEQ.

J is TRBJ1-2 and V is TRBV9; D remains unclear. Trimming removed 2 bases at V and 4 bases at J, with 9 bases between. Germline CDR1 and CDR2: SGDLS and YYNGEE. This CDR3 spans 13 amino acids. CDR3 sequence reads: CASSVTATYGYTF. CDR3 bases: TGTGCCAGCAGCGTCACAGCCACCTATGGCTACACCTTC.

This chain links TRBV7-9 with TRBJ2-1; TRBD1 or TRBD2 may be the D gene (6 bases each). The CDR3 is 15 amino acids. Germline CDR1 SEHNR, CDR2 FQNEAQ (reference sequence). The V end lost 5 bases, the J end lost 6 bases, and 17 bases lay between the germline ends. CDR3 bases: TGTGCCAGCAGCCCATCGAGGGGGGTTGGCAATGAGCAGTTCTTC. It is translated as CASSPSRGVGNEQFF.

To note about this clone: Other nucleotide sequences from this sample produce the same CDR3. J is TRBJ2-3 and V is TRBV28; D ambiguous. The CDR3 totals 13 residues. The germline V and J ends were trimmed by 6 bases and 4 bases, with 11 bases remaining between them. Germline CDR1 reads MDHEN; CDR2 reads SYDVKM. Here the CDR3 reads CASSLVVADTQYF. DNA for the CDR3: TGTGCCAGCAGCCTTGTTGTCGCAGATACGCAGTATTTT. Variable domain in full (rest from reference TRBV28 and TRBJ2-3): DVKVTQSSRYLVKRTGEKVFLECVQDMDHENMFWYRQDPGLGLRLIYFSYDVKMKEKGDIPEGYSVSREKKERFSLILESASTNQTSMYLCASSLVVADTQYFGPGTRLTVL.

The chain employs TRBV7-8 and TRBJ1-2; 7 nucleotides line up with TRBD1. This CDR3 is 15 amino acids long. V was clipped by 1 base and J by 6 bases; unmatched bases: 8. Per the germline V gene, CDR1 is SGHVS and CDR2 is FQNEAQ. CDR3 protein: CASSLDARGTDGYTF. CDR3 nucleotide sequence: TGTGCCAGCAGCTTAGACGCCAGGGGGACTGATGGCTACACCTTC.

The chain employs TRBV28 and TRBJ1-3, with D unresolved. Trimming shortened V by 3 bases and J by 4 bases, and 13 bases separated the two germline ends. Germline V gene data show CDR1 as MDHEN and CDR2 as SYDVKM. This CDR3 region has 15 residues. The CDR3 sequence is CASSLTAGFGNTIYF. The DNA of the CDR3 is TGTGCCAGCAGTTTGACTGCGGGCTTCGGAAACACCATATATTTT.

V and J are TRBV7-9 and TRBJ2-1; D possibly corresponds to TRBD2 (5 bases). CDR1 and CDR2 from the germline V gene are SEHNR and FQNEAQ (reference sequence). CDR3 length: 13 residues. The V and J ends lost 6 bases and 5 bases respectively, with 11 bases between them. The DNA for the CDR3 is TGTGCCAGCAGGGACTTGGGTCACAATGAGCAGTTCTTC. It translates to CASRDLGHNEQFF.

This rearrangement joins TRBV9 to TRBJ2-1; 7 bases line up with TRBD1. The J segment lost 0 bases and the V segment lost 0 bases, leaving 6 bases of the junction unmatched. The CDR3 sequence is 17 residues long. Germline CDR1 SGDLS, CDR2 YYNGEE. CDR3 sequence reads: CASSVGQWDSSYNEQFF. CDR3 in DNA: TGTGCCAGCAGCGTAGGGCAGTGGGACAGCTCCTACAATGAGCAGTTCTTC.

The CDR3 loop is CASSERQGSGYTF. CDR3 DNA sequence: TGTGCCAGCAGCGAACGACAGGGCTCTGGCTACACCTTC. The V call is TRBV9, the J call TRBJ1-2; 7 bases are a match to TRBD1. Germline values: CDR1 SGDLS, CDR2 YYNGEE. The J segment lost 7 bases and the V segment lost 3 bases, leaving 6 bases of the junction unmatched. The CDR3 covers 13 residues.

V and J are TRBV19 and TRBJ2-1; 7 bases line up with TRBD2. CDR1 and CDR2 from the germline V gene are LNHDA and SQIVND (reference sequence). Germline trimming cut 1 base from V and 8 bases from J; bases unmatched to any gene: 11. The CDR3 spans 16 residues. The CDR3 spells CASSIVASGVFDEQFF. The CDR3 bases are TGTGCCAGTAGTATAGTTGCTAGCGGTGTATTTGATGAGCAGTTCTTC.

The chain links TRBV2 to TRBJ2-1; possibly TRBD1 for D (5 bases). CDR3 length: 14 residues. V was trimmed by 8 bases and J by 2 bases, leaving 13 bases between them. CDR1 is SNHLY and CDR2 is FYNNEI in the germline V gene. The CDR3 loop reads CASPDSIPYNEQFF. CDR3 nucleotides: TGTGCCAGCCCAGACAGTATTCCCTACAATGAGCAGTTCTTC.

This clone has just one count. V is TRBV10-3 and J is TRBJ2-3; TRBD2 aligns across 10 bases. The J segment lost 0 bases and the V segment lost 6 bases, leaving 6 bases of the junction unmatched. The CDR3 covers 16 residues. CDR1 is ENHRY, CDR2 SYGVKD, per germline. The CDR3 reads CAIRKLAGSSTDTQYF. As DNA, the CDR3 is TGTGCCATCAGAAAACTAGCGGGATCTAGCACAGATACGCAGTATTTT.

The chain is built from TRBV19 and TRBJ1-1, with a tentative D call TRBD1 (6 bases). V was pared by 5 bases and J by 3 bases, with 10 bases between. CDR1 is LNHDA and CDR2 is SQIVND in the germline V gene (reference sequence). The CDR3 has 13 residues. DNA for the CDR3: TGTGCCAGTAGTGCGGGGACATACACTGAAGCTTTCTTT. Its protein is CASSAGTYTEAFF.

The chain combines TRBV5-8 with TRBJ2-1; 7 nucleotides line up with TRBD2. The CDR3 is 19 residues long. Trimming cost V 4 bases and J 4 bases; bases outside gene matches: 20. Germline V lookup: CDR1 SGHTS, CDR2 YDEGEE. This CDR3 is CASSRIRLAGNYNYNEQFF. As DNA, the CDR3 is TGTGCCAGCAGCCGCATTAGACTAGCAGGGAATTATAATTACAATGAGCAGTTCTTC.

The rearrangement joins TRBV5-4 to TRBJ1-2; 8 nucleotides match TRBD1. The germline CDR1 and CDR2 sequences are SGHNT and YYREEE (reference sequence). CDR3 length: 14 amino acids. J lost 3 bases, V lost 2 bases, and 3 bases had no gene match. CDR3 loop: CASSFSTGDYGYTF. CDR3 nucleotides: TGTGCCAGCAGCTTCTCGACAGGGGACTATGGCTACACCTTC.

This chain uses TRBV12-5 with TRBJ2-6, with D perhaps TRBD1 (6 bases). Between the trimmed V and J ends, which lost 7 bases and 0 bases, there was a span of 19 bases. Germline V gives CDR1 LGHNT, CDR2 FRNRAP. The CDR3 sequence is 18 residues long. In DNA form, the CDR3 reads TGTGCTAGTGCCCTCCCACCCAGGGGACGCTCTGGGGCCAACGTCCTGACTTTC. It encodes CASALPPRGRSGANVLTF.

The chain joins TRBV29-1 to TRBJ2-7, with TRBD1 as a possible D gene (6 bases). V lost 6 bases and J 6 bases, leaving 21 bases between the germline ends. The CDR3 runs to 14 residues. The germline CDR1 and CDR2 sequences are SQVTM and ANQGSEA. The CDR3 spells CSVRDTITPGEQYF. In DNA, the CDR3 is TGCAGCGTGAGGGACACCATAACCCCGGGCGAGCAGTACTTC.

The chain has TRBV13 and TRBJ2-7, with 10 bases aligning to TRBD1. The CDR3 length is 18 residues. The V and J ends lost 4 bases and 3 bases, in that order; junction bases with no gene match: 15. The V gene's germline CDR1 is PRHDT and CDR2 FYEKMQ (reference sequence). The CDR3 DNA reads TGTGCCAGCAGCTCGAGGATCAATCAATGGACAGGGGGCTACGAGCAGTACTTC. This encodes CASSSRINQWTGGYEQYF. Drawing the rest from reference TRBV13 and TRBJ2-7, the complete variable domain is AAGVIQSPRHLIKEKRETATLKCYPIPRHDTVYWYQQGPGQDPQFLISFYEKMQSDKGSIPDRFSAQQFSDYHSELNMSSLELGDSALYFCASSSRINQWTGGYEQYFGPGTRLTVT.

The chain links TRBV27 to TRBJ2-3, with 9 bases matching TRBD2. The CDR3 is 15 amino acids. V shed 5 bases, J shed 2 bases, and the junction held 5 bases outside the gene matches. Germline values: CDR1 MNHEY, CDR2 SMNVEV (reference sequence). This chain's CDR3 is CASSASGGLTDTQYF. The DNA for the CDR3 is TGTGCCAGCAGTGCGAGCGGGGGGCTCACAGATACGCAGTATTTT.

The J gene is TRBJ1-2, the V gene TRBV28, with D perhaps matching TRBD1 (5 bases). Trimming pared 7 bases from V and 9 bases from J, leaving 21 bases between. Germline assignment: CDR1 MDHEN and CDR2 SYDVKM. The CDR3 consists of 14 residues. CDR3 sequence: CASTQTVRTGSYTF. For the CDR3, the DNA is TGTGCCAGCACCCAGACCGTCCGAACAGGAAGCTACACCTTC.

The V and J genes are TRBV6-5 and TRBJ1-1; D is uncertain. The CDR3 covers 14 residues. The V and J ends lost 7 bases and 5 bases respectively, with 17 bases between them. CDR1 MNHEY and CDR2 SVGAGI come from the germline V gene. CDR3 nucleotide sequence: TGTGCCAGCACCTCCCAGCCAGGAGGGACTGAAGCTTTCTTT. It codes for CASTSQPGGTEAFF.

The CDR3 reads CASSDSTGLYEQYF. CDR3 sequence (DNA): TGCGCCAGCAGTGATTCGACAGGTCTCTACGAGCAGTACTTC. The chain is built from TRBV10-2 and TRBJ2-7, with D perhaps matching TRBD1 (6 bases). This CDR3 region has 14 residues. Germline CDR1 is WSHSY and CDR2 is SAAADI. With 3 bases removed from V and 3 bases from J, the gap between germline ends came to 12 bases.

This clone is a singleton in its sample. The rearrangement links TRBV7-9 to TRBJ2-7; the D is unclear. The CDR3 runs to 14 residues. CDR1 is SEHNR and CDR2 is FQNEAQ in the germline V gene (reference sequence). Trimming removed 1 base from V and 3 bases from J, with 10 bases in between. The DNA for the CDR3 is TGTGCCAGCAGCTTAGGTATATCGGTCTACGAGCAGTACTTC. Amino acid sequence: CASSLGISVYEQYF.

The chain has TRBV11-2 and TRBJ2-5, with D possibly being TRBD1 or TRBD2 (5 bases each). The CDR3 totals 13 residues. The V gene's germline CDR1 is SGHAT and CDR2 FQNNGV. V was shortened by 3 bases and J by 5 bases, with 10 bases between the two germline ends. Written as DNA, the CDR3 is TGTGCCAGCAGCTTCGGGGCAGGGGAGACCCAGTACTTC. This codes for CASSFGAGETQYF.

The rearrangement joins TRBV7-9 to TRBJ2-1, with a tentative D call TRBD2 (6 bases). This CDR3 is built from 16 residues. The V and J ends lost 1 base and 3 bases respectively, with 13 bases between them. The germline V gene has CDR1 SEHNR and CDR2 FQNEAQ (reference sequence). CDR3 protein: CASSLEEGSLYNEQFF. The CDR3 DNA reads as TGTGCCAGCAGCTTAGAGGAGGGGTCACTCTACAATGAGCAGTTCTTC. The full variable domain, rest sourced from reference TRBV7-9 and TRBJ2-1, is DTGVSQNPRHKITKRGQNVTFRCDPISEHNRLYWYRQTLGQGPEFLTYFQNEAQLEKSRLLSDRFSAERPKGSFSTLEIQRTEQGDSAMYLCASSLEEGSLYNEQFFGPGTRLTVL.

This chain links TRBV4-1 with TRBJ2-7, with D perhaps matching TRBD2 (6 bases). V lost 1 base to trimming and J lost 2 bases, with 15 bases between them. The germline CDR1 and CDR2 sequences are MGHRA and YSYEKL. This CDR3 comprises 16 residues. The CDR3 nucleotides are TGCGCCAGCAGCCAAGGGACGGGAGAGGCCCCCTACGAGCAGTACTTC. Amino acid sequence: CASSQGTGEAPYEQYF.

The chain employs TRBV27 and TRBJ2-1, with D unclear. This CDR3 has 16 residues. Between the trimmed V and J ends, which lost 6 bases and 5 bases, there was a span of 20 bases. Germline values: CDR1 MNHEY, CDR2 SMNVEV (reference sequence). Here the CDR3 DNA reads TGTGCCAGCAGCCCACACCCCCGCCGGCGCGACAATGAGCAGTTCTTC. Its translation: CASSPHPRRRDNEQFF.

This rearrangement joins TRBV5-6 to TRBJ2-7; maybe TRBD2 (5 bases). V was clipped by 2 bases and J by 3 bases, with 15 bases between them. Germline assignment: CDR1 SGHDT and CDR2 YYEEEE. The CDR3 is made up of 15 amino acids. In nucleotides, the CDR3 is TGTGCCAGCAGCTTCGGGAACCCCAGCTTCTACGAGCAGTACTTC. Encoded protein: CASSFGNPSFYEQYF.

This clone was counted only a few times. The same CDR3 also results from other DNA sequences found in this sample. This chain connects TRBV6-5 to TRBJ1-1, with D possibly TRBD1 on 6 matching bases. Per germline, CDR1 MNHEY and CDR2 SVGAGI. This CDR3 is built from 13 residues. V lost 6 bases, J lost 1 base, and 9 bases lay in between. The CDR3 bases are TGTGCCAGCAGCCGGACAGAGAACACTGAAGCTTTCTTT. This codes for CASSRTENTEAFF.

This clone was recorded once. CDR3 DNA sequence: TGTGCCAGCAGCCCATCAAGTCACGGGGGAAGAGGGCATTTT. Encoded protein: CASSPSSHGGRGHF. The genes are TRBV28 and TRBJ1-5; D might be TRBD1 (5 bases). V shed 6 bases and J shed 15 bases, with 24 bases lying between them. Per the germline V gene, CDR1 is MDHEN and CDR2 is SYDVKM. CDR3 length equals 14 residues. Combining the CDR3 with reference TRBV28 and TRBJ1-5 gives the whole variable domain DVKVTQSSRYLVKRTGEKVFLECVQDMDHENMFWYRQDPGLGLRLIYFSYDVKMKEKGDIPEGYSVSREKKERFSLILESASTNQTSMYLCASSPSSHGGRGHFGDGTRLSIL.

The chain couples TRBV2 to TRBJ2-7; 8 nucleotides agree with TRBD2. After removal of 6 bases from V and 7 bases from J, the junction contained 8 bases not matched to a gene. The CDR3 has 13 residues. In germline, CDR1 is SNHLY, CDR2 FYNNEI. CDR3 amino acids: CASRYGGVEEQYF. Written as DNA, the CDR3 is TGTGCCAGCAGGTACGGGGGGGTGGAGGAGCAGTACTTC. Using reference TRBV2 and TRBJ2-7 for the parts outside the CDR3, the full variable domain is EPEVTQTPSHQVTQMGQEVILRCVPISNHLYFYWYRQILGQKVEFLVSFYNNEISEKSEIFDDQFSVERPDGSNFTLKIRSTKLEDSAMYFCASRYGGVEEQYFGPGTRLTVT.